This T cell receptor beta chain was recorded in a study of blood T cell repertoires in COVID-19. Study details: The samples span acute and convalescent COVID-19 from the United States, Italy and Spain. The cDNA or gDNA used as material had been derived from T cells, B-cell-depleted T cells, or PBMCs.

Study processing details: From reference gene primer amplification, estimates of nucleated cell counts were derived. Clones were sequenced by immunoSEQ multiplex PCR, and TCRdb holds only the in-frame ones, with some missing. V and J calls and clone size are copied from that table; D and trimming were computed from the DNA. Of around 60,000 clones listed, 77% are singletons. The sequencing input was peripheral blood. This TCR derives from a human donor in a cohort sampled during active COVID-19.

CDR3 sequence: CASSHPGQGSGNEQYF. CDR3 sequence (DNA): TGTGCCAGCAGCCACCCGGGACAGGGATCGGGGAACGAGCAGTACTTC. The V and J genes are TRBV11-2 and TRBJ2-7, with 9 bases matching TRBD1. The junction had 13 bases not matched to a gene; V was cut back by 5 bases and J by 5 bases. Germline V gene lookup returns CDR1 SGHAT and CDR2 FQNNGV. This CDR3 region has 16 residues.